This TCR beta chain was identified during a study of cytomegalovirus exposure and HLA in healthy donors. Overall study findings and caveats: Per a prior analysis, the majority of TCR beta V segments were productive roughly 90% or roughly 30% of the time. Per published accounts, TCR beta sequences correctly predicted the HLA-A and HLA-B alleles of most subjects. Some segments of the V type, notably TRBV6-2 and TRBV6-3, were excluded as indistinguishable.

Primers: 60 Vbeta forward and 13 Jbeta reverse. Sequencing was performed with immunoSEQ multiplex PCR; in TCRdb, only in-frame clones are kept and a portion is missing. Among around 150,000 clones listed, 72% were seen once. A word on this clone: The antigen is unknown.

Germline CDR1 is SGHVS and CDR2 is FQNEAQ. V lost 5 bases, J lost 0 bases, and 23 bases lay in between. The length of the CDR3 is 19 residues. The gene calls are TRBV7-8 and TRBJ2-1; D is perhaps TRBD2 (5 bases). The material sequenced was PBMCs. The clonotype was recovered from a man between 40 and 49 years old in good health and CMV-seronegative. This CDR3 is CASSQKERFRADSYNEQFF. In DNA form, the CDR3 reads TGTGCCAGCAGCCAAAAGGAAAGGTTCCGAGCGGACTCCTACAATGAGCAGTTCTTC.